These T cell receptor beta chains were read from a single sample in a study of T cell changes during pregnancy in multiple sclerosis. Sequencing was performed with immunoSEQ multiplex PCR; in TCRdb, only in-frame clones are kept and a portion is missing. The sample has 30,000 or so clones; more than 85% are singletons. The source material was CD4+ T cells from peripheral blood mononuclear cells, sampled after pregnancy. Receptors were obtained from a female donor with multiple sclerosis, enrolled in a pregnancy study. Each CDR3 is given with its conserved first and last residue. A D gene is named only where the DNA matches it firmly. Rows may omit the clone size; those that give it use once, few, many or a size class.

j_gene: TRBJ2-5
d_gene: -
abundance: few
v_gene: TRBV19
CDR3nt: TGTGCCAGTAGTACTCGGTGGGGGGAACAAGAGACCCAGTACTTC
CDR3aa: CASSTRWGEQETQYF

j_gene: TRBJ2-1
d_gene: TRBD1
abundance: -
v_gene: TRBV7-8
CDR3nt: TGTGCCAGCAGCATATTGCCTAAGGACAGGGGTTTCAATGAGCAGTTCTTC
CDR3aa: CASSILPKDRGFNEQFF

j_gene: TRBJ1-4
d_gene: -
abundance: -
v_gene: TRBV2
CDR3nt: TGTGCCAGCAGTATACAGTCAACTAATGAAAAACTGTTTTTT
CDR3aa: CASSIQSTNEKLFF

j_gene: TRBJ2-5
d_gene: TRBD2
abundance: -
v_gene: TRBV5-4
CDR3nt: TGTGCCAGCAGTGGACTAGCGGGAGAGACCCAGTACTTC
CDR3aa: CASSGLAGETQYF

j_gene: TRBJ1-2
d_gene: -
abundance: once
v_gene: TRBV2
CDR3nt: TGTGCCAGCAGTGAGGGCCTTAACTATGGCTACACCTTC
CDR3aa: CASSEGLNYGYTF

j_gene: TRBJ2-7
d_gene: TRBD2
abundance: -
v_gene: TRBV9
CDR3nt: TGTGCCAGCAGCGATACTAGCGGGAGCTCCTACGAGCAGTACTTC
CDR3aa: CASSDTSGSSYEQYF

j_gene: TRBJ1-3
d_gene: -
abundance: -
v_gene: TRBV7-9
CDR3nt: TGTGCCAGCAGCTTAGGTAGAAGCTCTGGAAACACCATATATTTT
CDR3aa: CASSLGRSSGNTIYF

j_gene: TRBJ1-5
d_gene: -
abundance: few
v_gene: TRBV4-1
CDR3nt: TGCGCCAGCAGCCAAGAACTCCAGGGATATGGGCTTGGCAATCAGCCCCAGCATTTT
CDR3aa: CASSQELQGYGLGNQPQHF

j_gene: TRBJ1-6
d_gene: TRBD1
abundance: -
v_gene: TRBV30
CDR3nt: TGTGCCTGGAGTGCACAGGGGAATTCACCCCTCCACTTT
CDR3aa: CAWSAQGNSPLHF

j_gene: TRBJ1-2
d_gene: -
abundance: -
v_gene: TRBV18
CDR3nt: TGTGCCAGCTCACCGCCGGGTACGGCTGGCTACACCTTC
CDR3aa: CASSPPGTAGYTF

j_gene: TRBJ1-5
d_gene: -
abundance: once
v_gene: TRBV14
CDR3nt: TGTGCCAGCAGCCACTCCGACTTTCAGCCCCAGCATTTT
CDR3aa: CASSHSDFQPQHF

j_gene: TRBJ1-1
d_gene: -
abundance: few
v_gene: TRBV19
CDR3nt: TGTGCCAGTAGGACTCCGGGACACCGCGAAGCTTTCTTT
CDR3aa: CASRTPGHREAFF

j_gene: TRBJ1-2
d_gene: -
abundance: -
v_gene: TRBV7-9
CDR3nt: TGTGCCAGCAGTTGGGGGCTTGGAGGCTACACCTTC
CDR3aa: CASSWGLGGYTF

j_gene: TRBJ2-3
d_gene: TRBD2
abundance: -
v_gene: TRBV19
CDR3nt: TGTGCCAGTACTCCAACTAGCGGGAGGACAGATACGCAGTATTTT
CDR3aa: CASTPTSGRTDTQYF

j_gene: TRBJ2-7
d_gene: TRBD1
abundance: -
v_gene: TRBV27
CDR3nt: TGTGCCAGCAGTTTAATGGGACAGGGTTTTGACGAGCAGTACTTC
CDR3aa: CASSLMGQGFDEQYF

j_gene: TRBJ2-2
d_gene: TRBD2
abundance: -
v_gene: TRBV7-2
CDR3nt: TGTGCCAGCAGCTCGTTCGCTAGCGGGGACCACACCGGGGAGCTGTTTTTT
CDR3aa: CASSSFASGDHTGELFF

j_gene: TRBJ1-4
d_gene: TRBD1
abundance: once
v_gene: TRBV27
CDR3nt: TGTGCCAGCAGTTTATCTACCGGGACAGGGGGAACTAATGAAAAACTGTTTTTT
CDR3aa: CASSLSTGTGGTNEKLFF

j_gene: TRBJ2-5
d_gene: TRBD1
abundance: -
v_gene: TRBV6-6
CDR3nt: TGTGCCAGCAGTGGACAGGGGAACCAAGAGACCCAGTACTTC
CDR3aa: CASSGQGNQETQYF

j_gene: TRBJ1-2
d_gene: -
abundance: -
v_gene: TRBV6-5
CDR3nt: TGTGCCAGCAGTTACTCGCGTCAGGGTCATGGCTACACCTTC
CDR3aa: CASSYSRQGHGYTF

j_gene: TRBJ2-5
d_gene: -
abundance: -
v_gene: TRBV7-2
CDR3nt: TGTGCCAGCAGCCTCTTTGTCCAGGGGGAGACCCAGTACTTC
CDR3aa: CASSLFVQGETQYF

j_gene: TRBJ1-6
d_gene: -
abundance: -
v_gene: TRBV4-2
CDR3nt: TGTGCCAGCAGCCAGGGTACAGGGTTTGATTCACCCCTCCACTTT
CDR3aa: CASSQGTGFDSPLHF

j_gene: TRBJ1-1
d_gene: -
abundance: -
v_gene: TRBV11-2
CDR3nt: TGTGCCAGCAGCTTGGACATTTATTATGAAGCTTTCTTT
CDR3aa: CASSLDIYYEAFF

j_gene: TRBJ2-7
d_gene: TRBD2
abundance: -
v_gene: TRBV30
CDR3nt: TGTGCCTGGAGTCACCCCACACTAGCGGGATTATCCTACGAGCAGTACTTC
CDR3aa: CAWSHPTLAGLSYEQYF

j_gene: TRBJ1-2
d_gene: -
abundance: -
v_gene: TRBV6-1
CDR3nt: TGTGCCACCCTCCGAGGTGGCAGCCGATATGGCTACACCTTC
CDR3aa: CATLRGGSRYGYTF

j_gene: TRBJ2-1
d_gene: TRBD1
abundance: -
v_gene: TRBV19
CDR3nt: TGTGCCAGTAGTATCGACAGGGACAATGAGCAGTTCTTC
CDR3aa: CASSIDRDNEQFF

j_gene: TRBJ1-6
d_gene: TRBD1
abundance: -
v_gene: TRBV6-1
CDR3nt: TGTGCCAGCAGTGAACGCGGTGACAGGGCAAATTCACCCCTCCACTTT
CDR3aa: CASSERGDRANSPLHF

j_gene: TRBJ2-2
d_gene: TRBD1
abundance: -
v_gene: TRBV10-3
CDR3nt: TGTGCCATCAGAGTGGACAGGTTTGGCACCGGGGAGCTGTTTTTT
CDR3aa: CAIRVDRFGTGELFF

j_gene: TRBJ2-3
d_gene: -
abundance: -
v_gene: TRBV14
CDR3nt: TGTGCCAGCAGTTTGTCTGGACTATATACGCAGTATTTT
CDR3aa: CASSLSGLYTQYF

j_gene: TRBJ1-2
d_gene: TRBD1
abundance: -
v_gene: TRBV30
CDR3nt: TGTGCCCGCCTCCGGGACAGGCCCTATGGCTACACCTTC
CDR3aa: CARLRDRPYGYTF

j_gene: TRBJ2-4
d_gene: TRBD1
abundance: -
v_gene: TRBV19
CDR3nt: TGTGCCAGTAGTTCCCAGGGACAGTTAAACATTCAGTACTTC
CDR3aa: CASSSQGQLNIQYF

j_gene: TRBJ2-2
d_gene: -
abundance: -
v_gene: TRBV18
CDR3nt: TGTGCCAGCTCCATCGGACAGCGCGAGAACGGGGAGCTGTTTTTT
CDR3aa: CASSIGQRENGELFF

j_gene: TRBJ2-4
d_gene: -
abundance: -
v_gene: TRBV19
CDR3nt: TGTGCCAGTAGTTTGAGGTCCAAAAACATTCAGTACTTC
CDR3aa: CASSLRSKNIQYF

j_gene: TRBJ2-3
d_gene: -
abundance: -
v_gene: TRBV10-3
CDR3nt: TGTGCCATCAGTGCTCCCCGCACAGATACGCAGTATTTT
CDR3aa: CAISAPRTDTQYF

j_gene: TRBJ2-2
d_gene: TRBD2
abundance: -
v_gene: TRBV2
CDR3nt: TGTGCCAGCAGTGATGCACAACTAGCGTCGAACACCGGGGAGCTGTTTTTT
CDR3aa: CASSDAQLASNTGELFF

j_gene: TRBJ1-1
d_gene: -
abundance: -
v_gene: TRBV18
CDR3nt: TGTGCCAGCTCACCCCAGGACAGCCTGAACACTGAAGCTTTCTTT
CDR3aa: CASSPQDSLNTEAFF

j_gene: TRBJ2-2
d_gene: TRBD2
abundance: -
v_gene: TRBV2
CDR3nt: TGTGCCAGCAGCGCACGGGGGGGCGTCGGCACCGGGGAGCTGTTTTTT
CDR3aa: CASSARGGVGTGELFF

j_gene: TRBJ1-2
d_gene: TRBD1
abundance: few
v_gene: TRBV5-1
CDR3nt: TGCGCCAGCATGAGTACAGGGGGCGCAAACTATGGCTACACCTTC
CDR3aa: CASMSTGGANYGYTF

j_gene: TRBJ2-2
d_gene: TRBD1
abundance: once
v_gene: TRBV28
CDR3nt: TGTGCCAGCAGGATGGGACAGACGAACACCGGGGAGCTGTTTTTT
CDR3aa: CASRMGQTNTGELFF

j_gene: TRBJ2-3
d_gene: TRBD1
abundance: -
v_gene: TRBV10-1
CDR3nt: TGCGCCAGCAGTACAGGGGTAGCAGATACGCAGTATTTT
CDR3aa: CASSTGVADTQYF

j_gene: TRBJ2-4
d_gene: -
abundance: -
v_gene: TRBV7-8
CDR3nt: TGTGCCAGCAGCTTTGCCCGACTGGGACTAGCCAAAAACATTCAGTACTTC
CDR3aa: CASSFARLGLAKNIQYF

j_gene: TRBJ2-7
d_gene: -
abundance: -
v_gene: TRBV10-3
CDR3nt: TGTGCCATCAGTGATGGGGGCCTGAGCTCCTACGAGCAGTACTTC
CDR3aa: CAISDGGLSSYEQYF

j_gene: TRBJ2-7
d_gene: TRBD1
abundance: -
v_gene: TRBV14
CDR3nt: TGTGCCAGCAGCCGAGACTCCGGGACAGGGTTCATCTACGAGCAGTACTTC
CDR3aa: CASSRDSGTGFIYEQYF

j_gene: TRBJ2-7
d_gene: -
abundance: -
v_gene: TRBV7-9
CDR3nt: TGTGCCAGCAGCTCCCTCTCCTACGAGCAGTACTTC
CDR3aa: CASSSLSYEQYF

j_gene: TRBJ2-7
d_gene: -
abundance: -
v_gene: TRBV25-1
CDR3nt: TGTGCCAGCAGTGACCCACTCTACGAGCAGTACTTC
CDR3aa: CASSDPLYEQYF

j_gene: TRBJ2-5
d_gene: TRBD2
abundance: -
v_gene: TRBV5-1
CDR3nt: TGCGCCAGCAGCTTGGCCGGGGTAGCGGGAGGTGGGGGCCAAGAGACCCAGTACTTC
CDR3aa: CASSLAGVAGGGGQETQYF

j_gene: TRBJ2-3
d_gene: -
abundance: -
v_gene: TRBV5-1
CDR3nt: TGCGCCAGCAGCCAGACCCCGGACTGGACCTTATCAGATACGCAGTATTTT
CDR3aa: CASSQTPDWTLSDTQYF

j_gene: TRBJ2-1
d_gene: TRBD2
abundance: -
v_gene: TRBV6-5
CDR3nt: TGTGCCAGCAGTTACTCCCTAGCGGGAGTCGATGAGCAGTTCTTC
CDR3aa: CASSYSLAGVDEQFF

j_gene: TRBJ2-5
d_gene: -
abundance: -
v_gene: TRBV18
CDR3nt: TGTGCCAGCTCACCACCTCTGGGACAAACACAAGAGACCCAGTACTTC
CDR3aa: CASSPPLGQTQETQYF

j_gene: TRBJ2-3
d_gene: TRBD2
abundance: -
v_gene: TRBV5-8
CDR3nt: TGTGCCAGCAGTTTTAGCGGGGGGGACACAGATACGCAGTATTTT
CDR3aa: CASSFSGGDTDTQYF

j_gene: TRBJ2-3
d_gene: -
abundance: -
v_gene: TRBV27
CDR3nt: TGTGCCAGCAGTTTATTCTTCCCTAGTGAGGAGCAATGGCAGTATTTT
CDR3aa: CASSLFFPSEEQWQYF

j_gene: TRBJ1-3
d_gene: TRBD1
abundance: -
v_gene: TRBV6-1
CDR3nt: TGTGCCATAAGGACAGGGGTTATCTCTGGAAACACCATATATTTT
CDR3aa: CAIRTGVISGNTIYF

j_gene: TRBJ2-7
d_gene: TRBD1
abundance: -
v_gene: TRBV7-8
CDR3nt: TGTGCCAGCAGCTTAGTAAACAGGGGCCCCTACGAGCAGTACTTC
CDR3aa: CASSLVNRGPYEQYF

j_gene: TRBJ1-5
d_gene: -
abundance: -
v_gene: TRBV2
CDR3nt: TGTGCCAGCAGTAACCAACCACGGAGCAATCAGCCCCAGCATTTT
CDR3aa: CASSNQPRSNQPQHF

j_gene: TRBJ2-7
d_gene: TRBD1
abundance: -
v_gene: TRBV4-3
CDR3nt: TGCGCCAGCAGCCAAGAGGGACAGGGAGTCTACGAGCAGTACTTC
CDR3aa: CASSQEGQGVYEQYF

j_gene: TRBJ2-7
d_gene: -
abundance: -
v_gene: TRBV7-2
CDR3nt: TGTGCCAGCACTCGGGGATCGGGCGGCTACGAGCAGTACTTC
CDR3aa: CASTRGSGGYEQYF

j_gene: TRBJ1-2
d_gene: -
abundance: -
v_gene: TRBV6-1
CDR3nt: TGTGCCAGCAGTGAAGCGGTCGGGGAGAGCTATGGCTACACCTTC
CDR3aa: CASSEAVGESYGYTF

j_gene: TRBJ2-1
d_gene: -
abundance: -
v_gene: TRBV18
CDR3nt: TGTGCCAGCTCACTCCTAGGTAGCCCATCCGACAATGAGCAGTTCTTC
CDR3aa: CASSLLGSPSDNEQFF

j_gene: TRBJ2-5
d_gene: -
abundance: -
v_gene: TRBV7-9
CDR3nt: TGTGCCAGCAGCTTAGTGACTAACCAAGAGACCCAGTACTTC
CDR3aa: CASSLVTNQETQYF